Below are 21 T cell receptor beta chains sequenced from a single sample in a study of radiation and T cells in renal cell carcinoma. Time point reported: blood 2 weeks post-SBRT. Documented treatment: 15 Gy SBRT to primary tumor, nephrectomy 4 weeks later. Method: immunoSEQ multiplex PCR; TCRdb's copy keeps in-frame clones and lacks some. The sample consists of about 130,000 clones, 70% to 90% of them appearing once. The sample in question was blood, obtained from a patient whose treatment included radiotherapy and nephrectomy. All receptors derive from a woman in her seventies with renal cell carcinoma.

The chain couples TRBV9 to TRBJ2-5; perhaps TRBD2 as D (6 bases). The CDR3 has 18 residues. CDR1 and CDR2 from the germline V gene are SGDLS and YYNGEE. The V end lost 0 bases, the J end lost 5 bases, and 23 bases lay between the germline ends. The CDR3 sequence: CASSVAPVGLLAKETQYF. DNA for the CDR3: TGTGCCAGCAGCGTAGCTCCCGTCGGACTACTAGCTAAGGAGACCCAGTACTTC.

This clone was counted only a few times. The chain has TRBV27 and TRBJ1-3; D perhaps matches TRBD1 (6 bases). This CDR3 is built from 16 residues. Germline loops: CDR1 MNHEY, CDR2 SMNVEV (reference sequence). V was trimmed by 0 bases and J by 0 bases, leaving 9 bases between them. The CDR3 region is CASSLSRTVSGNTIYF. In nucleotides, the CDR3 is TGTGCCAGCAGTTTATCAAGGACAGTCTCTGGAAACACCATATATTTT.

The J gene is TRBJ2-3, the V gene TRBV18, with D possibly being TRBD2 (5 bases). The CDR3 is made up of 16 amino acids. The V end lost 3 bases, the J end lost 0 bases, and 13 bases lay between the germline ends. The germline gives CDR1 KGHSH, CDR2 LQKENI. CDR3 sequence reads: CASSPRLATSTDTQYF. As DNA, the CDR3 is TGTGCCAGCTCACCGCGGTTAGCGACTAGCACAGATACGCAGTATTTT.

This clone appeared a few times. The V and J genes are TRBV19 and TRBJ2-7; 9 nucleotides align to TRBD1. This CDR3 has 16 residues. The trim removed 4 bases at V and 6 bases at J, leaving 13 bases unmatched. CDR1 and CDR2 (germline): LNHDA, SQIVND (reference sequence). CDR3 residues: CASSTTNRGPFGEQYF. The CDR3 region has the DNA TGTGCCAGTAGTACAACTAACAGGGGGCCTTTCGGCGAGCAGTACTTC.

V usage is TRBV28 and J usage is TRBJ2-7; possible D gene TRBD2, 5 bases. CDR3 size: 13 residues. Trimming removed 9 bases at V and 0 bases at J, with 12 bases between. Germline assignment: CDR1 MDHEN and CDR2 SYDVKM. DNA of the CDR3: TGTGCCAGTGAGTTGGGGAGCTCCTACGAGCAGTACTTC. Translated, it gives CASELGSSYEQYF. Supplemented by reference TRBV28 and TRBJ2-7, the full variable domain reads DVKVTQSSRYLVKRTGEKVFLECVQDMDHENMFWYRQDPGLGLRLIYFSYDVKMKEKGDIPEGYSVSREKKERFSLILESASTNQTSMYLCASELGSSYEQYFGPGTRLTVT.

As DNA, the CDR3 is TGTGCCAGCAGTGAAGAGCGGGGGGGTGCGAATGAGCAGTTCTTC. This translates into CASSEERGGANEQFF. This chain connects TRBV6-1 to TRBJ2-1, with 10 bases fitting TRBD2. In germline, CDR1 is MNHNS, CDR2 SASEGT. The CDR3 extends over 15 amino acids. Losses at the gene ends were 1 base for V and 7 bases for J; bases not matched to a gene: 4.

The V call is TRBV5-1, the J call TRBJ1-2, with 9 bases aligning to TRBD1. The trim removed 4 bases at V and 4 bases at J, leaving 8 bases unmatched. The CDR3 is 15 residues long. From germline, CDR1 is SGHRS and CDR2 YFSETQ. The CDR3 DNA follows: TGCGCCAGCAGCGGGGGACAGGGAGTGGGCTATGGCTACACCTTC. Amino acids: CASSGGQGVGYGYTF.

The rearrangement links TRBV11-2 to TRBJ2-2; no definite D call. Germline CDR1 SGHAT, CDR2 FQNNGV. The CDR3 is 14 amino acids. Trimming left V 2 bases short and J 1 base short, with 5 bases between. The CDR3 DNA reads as TGTGCCAGCAGCTTATTGGTGAACACCGGGGAGCTGTTTTTT. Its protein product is CASSLLVNTGELFF.

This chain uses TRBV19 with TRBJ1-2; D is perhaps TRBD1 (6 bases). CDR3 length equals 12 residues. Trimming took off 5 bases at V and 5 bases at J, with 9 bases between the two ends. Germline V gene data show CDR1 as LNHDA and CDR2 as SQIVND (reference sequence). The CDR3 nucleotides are TGTGCCAGTAGTGACACAGGGTATGGCTACACCTTC. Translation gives CASSDTGYGYTF.

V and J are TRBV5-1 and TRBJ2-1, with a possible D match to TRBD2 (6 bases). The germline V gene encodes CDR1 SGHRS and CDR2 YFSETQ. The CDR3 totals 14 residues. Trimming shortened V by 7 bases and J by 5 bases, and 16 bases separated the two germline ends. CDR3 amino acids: CASRQGGADNEQFF. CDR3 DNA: TGCGCCAGCCGCCAGGGAGGAGCGGACAATGAGCAGTTCTTC.

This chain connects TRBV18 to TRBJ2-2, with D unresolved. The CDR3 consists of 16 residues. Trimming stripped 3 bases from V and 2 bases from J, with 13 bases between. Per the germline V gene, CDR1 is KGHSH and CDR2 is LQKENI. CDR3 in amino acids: CASSPMDGSNTGELFF. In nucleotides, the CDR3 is TGTGCCAGCTCACCCATGGACGGTTCAAACACCGGGGAGCTGTTTTTT.

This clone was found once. As DNA, the CDR3 is TGTGCCAGCAGCTTAGACGCCGAGACGCCCCAGCATTTT. This sequence encodes CASSLDAETPQHF. The V gene is TRBV7-9, the J gene TRBJ1-5; D gene uncertain. Trimming left V 1 base short and J 9 bases short, with 10 bases between. This CDR3 has 13 amino acids. Per the germline V gene, CDR1 is SEHNR and CDR2 is FQNEAQ (reference sequence).

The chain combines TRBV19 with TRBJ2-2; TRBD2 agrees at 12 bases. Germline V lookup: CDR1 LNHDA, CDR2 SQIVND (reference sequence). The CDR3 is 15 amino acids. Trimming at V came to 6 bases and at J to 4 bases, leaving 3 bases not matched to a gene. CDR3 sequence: CASSGLAGITGELFF. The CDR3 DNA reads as TGTGCCAGTAGCGGACTAGCGGGGATCACCGGGGAGCTGTTTTTT.

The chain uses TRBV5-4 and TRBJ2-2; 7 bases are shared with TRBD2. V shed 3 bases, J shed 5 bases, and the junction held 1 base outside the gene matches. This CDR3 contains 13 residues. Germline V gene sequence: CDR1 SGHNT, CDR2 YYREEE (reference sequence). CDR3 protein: CASSSGGTGELFF. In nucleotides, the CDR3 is TGTGCCAGCAGCTCGGGGGGAACCGGGGAGCTGTTTTTT.

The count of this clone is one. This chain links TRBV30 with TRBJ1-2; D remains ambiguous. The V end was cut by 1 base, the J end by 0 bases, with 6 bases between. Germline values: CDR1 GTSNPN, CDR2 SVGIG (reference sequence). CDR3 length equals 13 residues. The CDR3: CAWSASSNYGYTF. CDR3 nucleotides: TGTGCCTGGAGTGCCAGTTCTAACTATGGCTACACCTTC.

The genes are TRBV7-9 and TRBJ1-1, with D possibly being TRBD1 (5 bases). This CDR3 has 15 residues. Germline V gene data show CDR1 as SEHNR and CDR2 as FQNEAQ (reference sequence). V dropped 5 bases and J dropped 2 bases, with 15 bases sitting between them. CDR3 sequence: CASSITGGDNTEAFF. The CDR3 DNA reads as TGTGCCAGCAGCATAACAGGTGGGGACAACACTGAAGCTTTCTTT.

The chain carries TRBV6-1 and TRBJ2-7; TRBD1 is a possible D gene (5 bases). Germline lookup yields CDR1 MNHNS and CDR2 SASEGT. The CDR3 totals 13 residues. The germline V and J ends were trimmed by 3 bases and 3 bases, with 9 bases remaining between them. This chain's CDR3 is CASSDMGHYEQYF. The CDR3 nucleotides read TGTGCCAGCAGTGATATGGGGCACTACGAGCAGTACTTC.

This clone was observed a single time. CDR3 residues: CASSLTGGTGELFF. CDR3 sequence (DNA): TGCGCCAGCAGCTTGACAGGGGGCACCGGGGAGCTGTTTTTT. The chain couples TRBV5-1 to TRBJ2-2; 8 positions match TRBD1. V was clipped by 1 base and J by 4 bases; unmatched bases: 0. The CDR3 extends over 14 amino acids. Looked up from germline, CDR1 is SGHRS and CDR2 is YFSETQ.

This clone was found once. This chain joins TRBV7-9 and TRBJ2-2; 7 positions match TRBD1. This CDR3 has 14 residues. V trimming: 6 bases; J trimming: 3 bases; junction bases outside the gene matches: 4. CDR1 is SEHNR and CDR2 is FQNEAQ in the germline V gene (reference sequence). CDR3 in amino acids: CASRSGTDTGELFF. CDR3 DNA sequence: TGTGCCAGCAGGTCCGGGACAGACACCGGGGAGCTGTTTTTT.

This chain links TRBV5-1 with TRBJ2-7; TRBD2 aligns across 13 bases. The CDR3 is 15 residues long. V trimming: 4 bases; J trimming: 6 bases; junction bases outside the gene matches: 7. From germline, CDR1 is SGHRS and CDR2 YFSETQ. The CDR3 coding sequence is TGCGCCAGCAGCGGACTAGCGGGGGCTGCTTCCGAGCAGTACTTC. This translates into CASSGLAGAASEQYF.

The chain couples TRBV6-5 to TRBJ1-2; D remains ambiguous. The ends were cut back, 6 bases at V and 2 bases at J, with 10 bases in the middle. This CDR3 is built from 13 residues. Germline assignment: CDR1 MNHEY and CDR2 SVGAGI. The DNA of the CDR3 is TGTGCCAGCAGCCCATCTCTAAACTATGGCTACACCTTC. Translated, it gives CASSPSLNYGYTF.